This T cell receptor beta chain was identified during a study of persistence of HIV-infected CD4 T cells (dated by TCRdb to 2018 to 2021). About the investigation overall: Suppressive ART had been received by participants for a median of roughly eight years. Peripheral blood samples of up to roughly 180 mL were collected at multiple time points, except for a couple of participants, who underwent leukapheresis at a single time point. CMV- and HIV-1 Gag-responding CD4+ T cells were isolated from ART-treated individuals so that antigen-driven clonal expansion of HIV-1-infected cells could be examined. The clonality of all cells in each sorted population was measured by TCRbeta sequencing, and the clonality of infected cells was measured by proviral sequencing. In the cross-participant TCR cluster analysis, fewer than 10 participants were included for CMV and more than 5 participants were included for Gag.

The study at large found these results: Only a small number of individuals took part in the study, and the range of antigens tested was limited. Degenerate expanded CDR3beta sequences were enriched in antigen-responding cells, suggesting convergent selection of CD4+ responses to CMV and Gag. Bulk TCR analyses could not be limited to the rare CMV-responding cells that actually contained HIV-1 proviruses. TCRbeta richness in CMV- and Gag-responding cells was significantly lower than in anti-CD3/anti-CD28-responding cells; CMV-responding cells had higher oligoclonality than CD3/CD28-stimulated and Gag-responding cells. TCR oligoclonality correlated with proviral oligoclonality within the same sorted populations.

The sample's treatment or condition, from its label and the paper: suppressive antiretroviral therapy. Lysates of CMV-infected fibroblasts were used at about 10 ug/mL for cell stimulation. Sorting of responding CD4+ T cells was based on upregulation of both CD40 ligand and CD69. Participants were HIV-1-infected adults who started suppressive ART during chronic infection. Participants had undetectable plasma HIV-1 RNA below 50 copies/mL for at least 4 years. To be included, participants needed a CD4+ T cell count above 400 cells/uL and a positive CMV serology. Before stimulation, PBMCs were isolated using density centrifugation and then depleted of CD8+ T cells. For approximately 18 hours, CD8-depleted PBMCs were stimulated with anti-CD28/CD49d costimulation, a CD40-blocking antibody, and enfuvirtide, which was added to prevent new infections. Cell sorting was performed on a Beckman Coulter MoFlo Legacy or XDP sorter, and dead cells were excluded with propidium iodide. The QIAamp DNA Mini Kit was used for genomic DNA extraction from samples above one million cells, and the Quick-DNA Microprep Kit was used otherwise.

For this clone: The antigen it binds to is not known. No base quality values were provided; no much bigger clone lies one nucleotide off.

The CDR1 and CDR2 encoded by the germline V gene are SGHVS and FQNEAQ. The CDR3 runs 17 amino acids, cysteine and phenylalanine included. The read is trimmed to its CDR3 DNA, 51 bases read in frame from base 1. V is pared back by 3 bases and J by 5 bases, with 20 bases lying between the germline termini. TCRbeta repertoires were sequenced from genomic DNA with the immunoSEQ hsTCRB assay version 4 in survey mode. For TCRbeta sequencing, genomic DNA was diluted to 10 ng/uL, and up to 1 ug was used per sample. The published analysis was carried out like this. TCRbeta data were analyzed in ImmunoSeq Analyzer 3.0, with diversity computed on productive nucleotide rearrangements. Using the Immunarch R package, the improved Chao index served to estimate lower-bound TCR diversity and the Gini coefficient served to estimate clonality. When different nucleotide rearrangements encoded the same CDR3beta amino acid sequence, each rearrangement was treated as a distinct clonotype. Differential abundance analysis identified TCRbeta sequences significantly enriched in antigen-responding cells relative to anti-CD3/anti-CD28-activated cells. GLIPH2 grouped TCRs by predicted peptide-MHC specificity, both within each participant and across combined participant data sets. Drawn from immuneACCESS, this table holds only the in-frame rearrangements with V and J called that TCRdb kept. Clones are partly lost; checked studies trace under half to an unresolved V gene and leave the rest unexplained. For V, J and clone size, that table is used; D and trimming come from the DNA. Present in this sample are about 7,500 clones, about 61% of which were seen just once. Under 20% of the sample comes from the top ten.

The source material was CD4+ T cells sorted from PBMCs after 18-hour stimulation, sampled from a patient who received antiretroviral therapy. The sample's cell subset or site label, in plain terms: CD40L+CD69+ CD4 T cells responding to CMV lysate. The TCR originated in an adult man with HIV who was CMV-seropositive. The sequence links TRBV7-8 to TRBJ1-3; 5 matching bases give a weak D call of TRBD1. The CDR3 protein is CASSFFRGRSGRNTIYF. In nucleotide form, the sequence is TGTGCCAGCAGCTTTTTCCGGGGCCGGTCGGGAAGAAACACCATATATTTT.